These T cell receptor beta chains were read from a single sample in a study of OX40 agonist ivuxolimab in advanced cancers. The assay was immunoSEQ multiplex PCR, and TCRdb's table has in-frame clones only and misses some. This table has 65,000 to 90,000 clones, more than 85% appearing once. Specimen: CD4+ or CD8+ T cells sorted from blood, collected in a trial of the OX40 agonist ivuxolimab. The receptors were sampled from an adult with an advanced solid tumor such as melanoma, head and neck, liver or kidney cancer. CDR3s include the opening cysteine and the closing phenylalanine or tryptophan. D genes are given only for firm matches. Size is stated for part of the rows, as once, few or many counts, or as a class when the clone is expanded.

j_call d_call clone_size v_call cdr3_nt cdr3_aa
TRBJ2-1 NA NA TRBV7-9 TGTGCCAGCAGATCCCGGGACATGTGGAGCTCCTACAATGAGCAGTTCTTC CASRSRDMWSSYNEQFF
TRBJ2-7 NA NA TRBV4-1 TGCGCCAGCAGCCAAGGGGACGGCTACGAGCAGTACTTC CASSQGDGYEQYF
TRBJ2-1 NA few TRBV6-4 TGTGCCAGCAGTGACGCTAGAAGCTCCTACAATGAGCAGTTCTTC CASSDARSSYNEQFF
TRBJ2-1 NA once TRBV9 TGTGCCAGCAGCCTCGGACTATTCGATGAGCAGTTCTTC CASSLGLFDEQFF
TRBJ2-1 NA NA TRBV4-3 TGCGCCAGCAGCCCTATAACAGGGTACAATGAGCAGTTCTTC CASSPITGYNEQFF
TRBJ2-1 NA NA TRBV14 TGTGCCAGCAGCCACCCTTACAATGAGCAGTTCTTC CASSHPYNEQFF
TRBJ1-2 NA NA TRBV30 TGTGCCTGGAGTTATATTGTGGTCAATGGCTACACCTTC CAWSYIVVNGYTF
TRBJ2-7 TRBD1 NA TRBV27 TGTGCCAGCAGTTTAGGGACAGGGGGCAAAGAGCAGTACTTC CASSLGTGGKEQYF
TRBJ2-7 NA NA TRBV4-1 TGCGCCAGCAGCTTCAGGGGACCAGGGACCTCCTACGAGCAGTACTTC CASSFRGPGTSYEQYF
TRBJ1-1 NA NA TRBV6-1 TGTGCCAGCAGTGAATTTGGGGTGAGCGGCACTGAAGCTTTCTTT CASSEFGVSGTEAFF
TRBJ2-7 TRBD2 NA TRBV14 TGTGCCAGCAGCCAAGTGGGGACTAGCGGCTACGAGCAGTACTTC CASSQVGTSGYEQYF
TRBJ2-1 TRBD1 NA TRBV18 TGTGCCAGCGGGACAGAGTACAATGAGCAGTTCTTC CASGTEYNEQFF
TRBJ2-5 TRBD2 NA TRBV9 TGTGCCAGCAGCGCCGGGACTAGCGATCAAGAGACCCAGTACTTC CASSAGTSDQETQYF
TRBJ2-7 NA NA TRBV5-6 TGTGCCAGCAGCTTGGGGGGGCGCTTAGGCGAGCAGTACTTC CASSLGGRLGEQYF
TRBJ1-2 NA NA TRBV6-6 TGTGCCAGCACCAGTTTTTTCGCCGATGGCTACACCTTC CASTSFFADGYTF
TRBJ1-1 NA NA TRBV2 TGTGCCTCCAGGGTGCCCTGGGGCACTGAAGCTTTCTTT CASRVPWGTEAFF
TRBJ2-5 NA NA TRBV6-5 TGTGCCAGCAGTTACTCCAGTGGGGCCGAGACCCAGTACTTC CASSYSSGAETQYF
TRBJ1-4 NA NA TRBV15 TGTGCCACCAGCAGAGATACTGGGGAGGGGGGTGAAAAACTGTTTTTT CATSRDTGEGGEKLFF
TRBJ1-1 NA NA TRBV12-5 TGTGCTAGTTCAGAAGGTTTGGGGGCACTCGAAGCTTTCTTT CASSEGLGALEAFF
TRBJ2-3 TRBD2 NA TRBV2 TGTGCCAGCAATGGTGGAGCGGGGGGGCGTGGTGGCACAGATACGCAGTATTTT CASNGGAGGRGGTDTQYF
TRBJ1-5 TRBD1 few TRBV5-1 TGCGCCAGCAGCCCTACAGGGGCCCAGCCCCAGCATTTT CASSPTGAQPQHF
TRBJ2-7 TRBD2 NA TRBV6-1 TGTGCCAGCAGCCGGGAGGGGCCGTACGAGCAGTACTTC CASSREGPYEQYF
TRBJ2-1 TRBD1 NA TRBV19 TGTGCCAGTAGTGGACAGGGGGGAGATGAGCAGTTCTTC CASSGQGGDEQFF
TRBJ2-5 NA once TRBV5-1 TGCGCCAGCAGGGGGGACTCGGGGCACTGGGAGACCCAGTACTTC CASRGDSGHWETQYF
TRBJ1-2 NA NA TRBV5-1 TGCGCCAGCGGCGGGTCGGCGAACTATGGCTACACCTTC CASGGSANYGYTF
TRBJ2-3 NA NA TRBV7-3 TGTGCCAGCAGCTTAACGATCGGGGGCACAGATACGCAGTATTTT CASSLTIGGTDTQYF
TRBJ2-3 NA few TRBV6-4 TGTGCCAGCAGTGATTCGGGGGAACCCACAGATACGCAGTATTTT CASSDSGEPTDTQYF
TRBJ2-2 TRBD2 NA TRBV7-6 TGTGCCAGCAGCATCGGCGGGGGGAGGAACACCGGGGAGCTGTTTTTT CASSIGGGRNTGELFF
TRBJ1-2 NA NA TRBV4-3 TGCGCCAGCAGCCAAGATCCCCGTGGGGGAGGATATGGCTACACCTTC CASSQDPRGGGYGYTF
TRBJ2-1 TRBD2 NA TRBV5-6 TGTGCCAGCAGCTTGGGGTCGGCTAGCGGGGGCCTCTACAATGAGCAGTTCTTC CASSLGSASGGLYNEQFF
TRBJ2-1 NA NA TRBV11-2 TGTGCCAGCAGCCCTATGTCGAGCTACAATGAGCAGTTCTTC CASSPMSSYNEQFF
TRBJ1-2 NA NA TRBV9 TGTGCCAGCAGCGGATACGGTGGGGCCGGTAAGCTGGGTGACTATGGCTACACCTTC CASSGYGGAGKLGDYGYTF
TRBJ1-1 NA few TRBV19 TGTGCCAGTAGTATACGGGTTTACACTGAAGCTTTCTTT CASSIRVYTEAFF
TRBJ2-1 TRBD1 NA TRBV30 TGTGCCTGGGGAGGACAGGGTTTCAATGAGCAGTTCTTC CAWGGQGFNEQFF
TRBJ1-2 TRBD1 NA TRBV4-1 TGCGCCAGCAGCCACGGGACAGGGTTTGTTAGTAATAATGGCTACACCTTC CASSHGTGFVSNNGYTF
TRBJ2-7 TRBD1 NA TRBV27 TGTGCCAGCAGCTACGCCGGGACAGGGGCCTACGAGCAGTACTTC CASSYAGTGAYEQYF
TRBJ2-3 NA NA TRBV7-6 TGTGCCAGCAGCTTAGGGGAGGGGGGCTACACAGATACGCAGTATTTT CASSLGEGGYTDTQYF
TRBJ2-5 NA NA TRBV7-8 TGTGCCAGCAGCCTCAGTCTTTTGGAGCCGGACAGTGACAAAGAGACCCAGTACTTC CASSLSLLEPDSDKETQYF
TRBJ2-7 TRBD2 NA TRBV19 TGTGCCAGTAGCCCGGGACTAGCCGTCTACGAGCAGTACTTC CASSPGLAVYEQYF
TRBJ1-2 NA NA TRBV9 TGTGCCAGCAGCGTGAACCAGGGAATCGCTGGCTATGGCTACACCTTC CASSVNQGIAGYGYTF
TRBJ2-1 TRBD2 NA TRBV27 TGTGCCAGCAGTTTAGGGACTAGCGGGGTCAATGAGCAGTTCTTC CASSLGTSGVNEQFF
TRBJ1-2 NA NA TRBV19 TGTGCCAGTAGTATAGTAACACCCTTACCGTATGGCTACACCTTC CASSIVTPLPYGYTF
TRBJ1-1 TRBD1 NA TRBV30 TGTGCCTGGGGACAGGCTGAGTCGGGCACTGAAGCTTTCTTT CAWGQAESGTEAFF
TRBJ1-1 NA NA TRBV7-6 TGTGCCAGCAGCTACTTGGACGCGGAAGCTTTCTTT CASSYLDAEAFF
TRBJ1-1 TRBD1 NA TRBV7-9 TGTGCCAGCAGCCCGGACAGGGAATACATGAACACTGAAGCTTTCTTT CASSPDREYMNTEAFF
TRBJ2-7 NA NA TRBV5-1 TGCGCCAGCAGCTTGCTGCAGGACCCCTACGAGCAGTACTTC CASSLLQDPYEQYF
TRBJ1-2 NA NA TRBV9 TGTGCCAGCAGCGGGGTCTATGGCTACACCTTC CASSGVYGYTF
TRBJ2-7 TRBD2 few TRBV5-1 TGCGCCAGCAGCTTGCAGGTTAGCGGGGTATACGAGCAGTACTTC CASSLQVSGVYEQYF
TRBJ2-7 TRBD1 NA TRBV27 TGTGCCAGCAGTTTGGGACAGGGGAACTACGAGCAGTACTTC CASSLGQGNYEQYF
TRBJ2-6 TRBD2 NA TRBV7-2 TGTGCCAGCAGCCCTCGACTAGCGGGGGACCCCTCTGGGGCCAACGTCCTGACTTTC CASSPRLAGDPSGANVLTF
TRBJ1-6 NA NA TRBV9 TGTGCCAGCAGACAGGACAGCTCCTATAATTCACCCCTCCACTTT CASRQDSSYNSPLHF
TRBJ2-5 TRBD2 once TRBV5-1 TGCGCCAGCAGCTTGGCCAGCGGGGGTGGGGAGACCCAGTACTTC CASSLASGGGETQYF